This T cell receptor (beta chain) was sequenced during a study of tumor-infiltrating lymphocytes in primary liver carcinoma. With regard to this clonotype: The CDR3 ends on some other residue instead of the conserved phenylalanine or tryptophan, so this is likely a read error. The limits of the CDR3 on the DNA are not certain, so only TCRdb's listed CDR3 is given.

The source material, 20-30 mg of unsorted bulk tissue, was used to co-extract RNA and DNA. TCR beta cDNA was reverse-transcribed from about 500 ng of total RNA. The reaction used a constant-region primer and ProtoScript II reverse transcriptase. ARM-PCR was slightly modified, and three nested multiplex PCR rounds with it gave rise to the TCR beta libraries. TCRdb re-called the multiplex PCR reads with MiXCR, one entry per CDR3 protein. This table holds roughly 30,000 distinct CDR3 sequences, 76% found once. The receptor comes from a man between 40 and 49 years old with primary liver carcinoma and hepatitis B virus infection. Sequencing input: liver tumor tissue from sampling region 5. Subset denoted: tumor region T5, tumor centre.

CDR3: CASRGPSNTEAFL. This chain joins TRBV25-1 and TRBJ1-1. Germline V gene data show CDR1 as MGHDK and CDR2 as SYGVNS. The CDR3 extends over 13 residues, inclusive of both ends.